The present T cell receptor beta chain was sequenced within a study of graft-versus-host responses after intestinal transplantation. Assay: immunoSEQ multiplex PCR; the TCRdb copy retains only in-frame clones and omits some. The profile covers 120,000 or so clones, with just over 90% appearing a single time and about 0.51% taken by the ten largest. Germline CDR1 is SGHTA and CDR2 is FQGTGA. The CDR3 length is 15 residues. The V and J ends lost 5 bases and 6 bases, in that order; junction bases with no gene match: 10. Turning to this clone: Its antigen remains unidentified.

The sequencing here drew on unstimulated CD8+ T cells sorted from spleen or lymph node cells, taken before intestinal transplant. This receptor was obtained from a human donor who received an intestinal transplant. The rearrangement uses TRBV7-3 and TRBJ2-1; 7 bases agree with TRBD2. The CDR3 reads CASSPVGGSANEQFF. The CDR3 DNA is TGTGCCAGCAGCCCAGTGGGCGGGAGTGCCAATGAGCAGTTCTTC.